Following are 13 T cell receptor beta chains from one sample sequenced in a study of blood T cell repertoires in COVID-19. Clones were read by immunoSEQ multiplex PCR, and TCRdb kept only the in-frame ones, dropping some. The sample lists some 130,000 clones, 70% to 90% occurring once. Sequencing was carried out using peripheral blood. Source of these receptors: a human donor in a cohort sampled during active COVID-19.

Written as DNA, the CDR3 is TGCGCCAGCAGCTTGGGAGGAGGGTCCGGAAACACCATATATTTT. Residues: CASSLGGGSGNTIYF. The chain employs TRBV5-1 and TRBJ1-3; D call uncertain. The germline gives CDR1 SGHRS, CDR2 YFSETQ. V lost 0 bases to trimming and J lost 4 bases, with 11 bases between them. The CDR3 is 15 amino acids.

The CDR3 sequence is CASSRGLSYGYTF. DNA of the CDR3: TGTGCCAGCAGTAGGGGGCTCTCCTATGGCTACACCTTC. The gene calls are TRBV13 and TRBJ1-2; 7 bases align to TRBD1. The CDR3 contains 13 residues. V dropped 6 bases and J dropped 4; count of bases not matched to a gene: 5. Germline V gene sequence: CDR1 PRHDT, CDR2 FYEKMQ (reference sequence).

The gene calls are TRBV30 and TRBJ1-5; TRBD1 matches at 10 bases. V was pared by 1 base and J by 3 bases, with 3 bases of the junction left unmatched. CDR3 length: 15 amino acids. Germline-derived CDR1 and CDR2 are GTSNPN and SVGIG (reference sequence). Here the CDR3 DNA reads TGTGCCTGGAGTGCCGGGACAGGGGTCAATCAGCCCCAGCATTTT. It encodes CAWSAGTGVNQPQHF.

This clone was seen only a few times. This chain connects TRBV19 to TRBJ2-4; 14 bases align to TRBD2. This CDR3 has 15 residues. CDR1 LNHDA and CDR2 SQIVND come from the germline V gene (reference sequence). The junction had 3 bases not matched to a gene; V was cut back by 5 bases and J by 6 bases. The CDR3 DNA is TGTGCCAGTAGTCTTGGGACTAGCGGGGGAAACATTCAGTACTTC. Amino acids: CASSLGTSGGNIQYF.

This chain connects TRBV19 to TRBJ1-4, with a tentative D call TRBD1 (5 bases). Trimming removed 5 bases from V and 1 base from J, with 11 bases in between. The CDR3 consists of 15 residues. Germline CDR1 LNHDA, CDR2 SQIVND (reference sequence). This CDR3 reads CASSPRAGTNEKLFF. CDR3 bases: TGTGCCAGTAGTCCCAGGGCTGGAACTAATGAAAAACTGTTTTTT.

This clone occurred a few times. The chain carries TRBV6-2 or TRBV6-3 and TRBJ1-5, with D possibly matching TRBD1 (6 bases). This CDR3 has 14 residues. Per germline, CDR1 MNHEY and CDR2 SVGEGT. The V end was cut by 2 bases, the J end by 6 bases, with 11 bases between. The CDR3 bases are TGTGCCAGCAGTTACAACAGGGAAGGTCAGCCCCAGCATTTT. Amino acid sequence: CASSYNREGQPQHF.

The chain joins TRBV6-6 to TRBJ2-2; D perhaps matches TRBD1 (6 bases). The V end lost 6 bases, the J end lost 4 bases, and 9 bases lay between the germline ends. The germline V gene has CDR1 MNHNY and CDR2 SVGAGI (reference sequence). The CDR3 sequence is 13 residues long. Written as DNA, the CDR3 is TGTGCCAGCAGCCGGACAGTCACCGGGGAGCTGTTTTTT. It is translated as CASSRTVTGELFF.

This chain connects TRBV11-2 to TRBJ2-1, with 9 nucleotides matching TRBD2. V was clipped by 6 bases and J by 7 bases; unmatched bases: 10. Germline lookup yields CDR1 SGHAT and CDR2 FQNNGV. This CDR3 has 15 amino acids. CDR3 bases: TGTGCCAGCAGACCTGTTGCGGGGGGGGCAAATGAGCAGTTCTTC. Protein sequence: CASRPVAGGANEQFF.

The chain has TRBV12-5 and TRBJ2-7, with 9 bases matching TRBD1. The CDR3 runs 14 residues. Germline V CDR1 and CDR2: LGHNT, FRNRAP. After removal of 5 bases from V and 1 base from J, the junction contained 3 bases not matched to a gene. CDR3 protein: CASGRTGVSYEQYF. As DNA, the CDR3 is TGTGCTAGTGGTCGGACAGGGGTATCCTACGAGCAGTACTTC.

The genes are TRBV6-6 and TRBJ1-1, with D perhaps matching TRBD1 (6 bases). Trimming left V 6 bases short and J 4 bases short, with 12 bases between. This CDR3 comprises 13 residues. Germline loops: CDR1 MNHNY, CDR2 SVGAGI (reference sequence). The CDR3 nucleotides are TGTGCCAGCAGCACCGGGACACCCACTGAAGCTTTCTTT. Protein product: CASSTGTPTEAFF.

The CDR3, as DNA: TGTGCCAGCAGCCACCCGGGGGGGCGAGAGACCCAGTACTTC. This sequence encodes CASSHPGGRETQYF. The V gene is TRBV3-1 (or the pseudogene TRBV3-2), the J gene TRBJ2-5; 8 nucleotides align to TRBD2. This CDR3 spans 14 amino acids. Germline V gene data show CDR1 as LGHDT and CDR2 as YNNKEL (reference sequence). The junction had 4 bases not matched to a gene; V was cut back by 3 bases and J by 4 bases.

In nucleotides, the CDR3 is TGTGCCAGCAGCTCCCCGGGGGGGGAGGGGCTCTATGGCTACACCTTC. Its translation is CASSSPGGEGLYGYTF. The rearrangement uses TRBV7-2 and TRBJ1-2; D may be TRBD1 (5 bases). V lost 4 bases to trimming and J lost 4 bases, with 19 bases between them. The CDR3 length is 16 residues. Germline V gene data show CDR1 as SGHTA and CDR2 as FQGNSA.

This chain uses TRBV4-1 with TRBJ1-2; D remains unclear. The CDR3 consists of 14 residues. CDR1 is MGHRA and CDR2 is YSYEKL in the germline V gene. V was shortened by 3 bases and J by 4 bases, with 12 bases between the two germline ends. CDR3: CASSQSGEGYGYTF. The CDR3 DNA sequence: TGCGCCAGCAGCCAGTCGGGAGAGGGCTATGGCTACACCTTC.